Following are 7 T cell receptor beta chains from one sample sequenced in a study of T cells in Graves' hyperthyroidism and ophthalmopathy. The TCR beta CDR3 regions underwent amplification using RNA transcripts as the source. HTBI primers were the set used in a first-round RT-PCR of the TCR CDR3. MiXCR was run by TCRdb on the multiplex PCR reads, yielding one entry per CDR3 protein. Of about 600,000 distinct CDR3 sequences listed, about 14% are singletons. The sample taken for sequencing was blood. The receptors stem from a woman aged 18-35 years with Graves' ophthalmopathy.

This clonotype came up many times. The gene calls are TRBV6-1 and TRBJ2-3; D is ambiguous. Germline V lookup: CDR1 MNHNS, CDR2 SASEGT. This CDR3 is 14 amino acids long. The V end lost 4 bases, the J end lost 0 bases, and 8 bases lay between the germline ends. DNA for the CDR3: TGTGCCAGCAGTGTGTCACCTAGCACAGATACGCAGTATTTT. It is translated as CASSVSPSTDTQYF.

This clonotype was recorded at least ten times. CDR3 coding DNA: TGTGCCAGCAGCTCAGCGAGGGGGCTGGGCTACACCTTC. It is translated as CASSSARGLGYTF. This rearrangement joins TRBV7-9 to TRBJ1-2; TRBD1 agrees at 7 bases. The CDR3 covers 13 residues. Germline CDR1 is SEHNR and CDR2 is FQNEAQ (reference sequence). After removal of 4 bases from V and 8 bases from J, the junction contained 7 bases not matched to a gene.

The J gene is TRBJ2-3, the V gene TRBV4-1; D remains unclear. The CDR3 runs to 16 residues. V lost 1 base and J lost 1, with 12 bases in between. Germline V CDR1 and CDR2: MGHRA, YSYEKL. For the CDR3, the DNA is TGCGCCAGCAGCCAAGCCCAGAGTAAGGGCACAGATACGCAGTATTTT. This sequence encodes CASSQAQSKGTDTQYF.

The CDR3 loop is CASSVGRHGGQPQHF. CDR3 coding DNA: TGTGCCAGCAGTGTTGGCAGGCACGGGGGCCAGCCCCAGCATTTT. The chain combines TRBV6-2 or TRBV6-3 with TRBJ1-5; tentative D call: TRBD1 (6 bases). Germline assignment: CDR1 MNHEY and CDR2 SVGEGT. Trimming shortened V by 5 bases and J by 7 bases, and 18 bases separated the two germline ends. This CDR3 spans 15 amino acids.

This chain joins TRBV6-1 and TRBJ2-1; D possibly uses TRBD1 or TRBD2 (5 bases each). This CDR3 has 14 residues. Trimming cost V 7 bases and J 9 bases, with 19 bases left between them. Germline V lookup: CDR1 MNHNS, CDR2 SASEGT. CDR3 protein: CASIRGASFSEQFF. The CDR3 region has the DNA TGTGCCAGCATTAGGGGAGCGAGCTTTAGTGAGCAGTTCTTC.

Only a few counts were recorded for this clonotype. The rearrangement links TRBV28 to TRBJ2-7; TRBD1 agrees at 11 bases. CDR3 length equals 14 residues. Germline loops: CDR1 MDHEN, CDR2 SYDVKM. With V trimmed by 6 bases and J by 7 bases, 8 bases remained unmatched. The DNA for the CDR3 is TGTGCCAGCAGGTACGGACAGGGGGCGGGGGAGCAGTACTTC. As protein: CASRYGQGAGEQYF.

This clonotype was observed many times. The CDR3 is CASIPRDRGLPDTQYF. The DNA for the CDR3 is TGTGCCAGCATTCCACGGGACAGGGGGCTTCCAGATACGCAGTATTTT. This sequence joins TRBV2 and TRBJ2-3; 12 bases fit TRBD1. CDR3 size: 16 residues. The germline gives CDR1 SNHLY, CDR2 FYNNEI. J was trimmed by 4 bases and V by 7 bases; bases with no gene match: 9.